This record concerns one T cell receptor (beta chain) sequence. Libraries were prepared by immunoSEQ multiplex PCR; TCRdb keeps only in-frame clonotypes and omits some of them. This sample has tens of thousands of clones, with around 85% found just once. Tumor or blood genomic DNA was sequenced, with inputs of 616 ng to 6,004 ng. Trimming took 0 bases from V and 4 from J; bases not matched to a gene: 9. This CDR3 has 18 residues. Germline CDR1 and CDR2: SEHNR and FQNEAQ (reference sequence). The source of the sample is a study of T cells in tumors after PD-1 blockade. Study background: Some patients also took daily vismodegib 150 mg during anti-PD-1 treatment. Mean per blood sample: about 100,000 templates (roughly 22,000-270,000), 36,536 unique clonotypes.

This receptor was taken from a human donor with advanced basal cell or squamous cell carcinoma (not recorded which). This rearrangement joins TRBV7-9 to TRBJ2-1; 10 positions agree with TRBD2. The starting material was PBMCs, obtained before anti-PD-1 therapy. The CDR3 spells CASSLAIGLAAFYNEQFF. CDR3 in DNA: TGTGCCAGCAGCTTAGCGATAGGACTAGCGGCGTTTTACAATGAGCAGTTCTTC.